The T cell receptor (beta chain) under discussion was sequenced for a study of T cell responses to AZD1222 COVID-19 vaccine. Study-level findings and limits: Targets within unmutated variant regions were reportedly found for nearly half of spike-specific TCRs. Only after the peak T cell response were repertoires sampled. Most donors were white British, females outnumbered males, and clonal diversity was possibly underestimated.

V was cut by 6 bases and J by 8 bases, with 14 bases left in between. Per the germline V gene, CDR1 is MNHEY and CDR2 is SVGEGT. This CDR3 contains 13 residues. On this clone: The antigen is undetermined.

Method: immunoSEQ multiplex PCR; TCRdb's copy keeps in-frame clones and lacks some. The sample consists of about 55,000 clones, 80% of them appearing once. The rearrangement uses TRBV6-2 or TRBV6-3 and TRBJ2-1; D could derive from TRBD1 or TRBD2 (5 bases each). The receptor was derived from an adult who received the AZD1222 COVID-19 vaccine. The source material was peripheral blood, sampled 28 days after the second AZD1222 dose. The CDR3 bases are TGTGCCAGCAGCCTGATGTTGGGGGATGAGCAGTTCTTC. It yields the protein CASSLMLGDEQFF.